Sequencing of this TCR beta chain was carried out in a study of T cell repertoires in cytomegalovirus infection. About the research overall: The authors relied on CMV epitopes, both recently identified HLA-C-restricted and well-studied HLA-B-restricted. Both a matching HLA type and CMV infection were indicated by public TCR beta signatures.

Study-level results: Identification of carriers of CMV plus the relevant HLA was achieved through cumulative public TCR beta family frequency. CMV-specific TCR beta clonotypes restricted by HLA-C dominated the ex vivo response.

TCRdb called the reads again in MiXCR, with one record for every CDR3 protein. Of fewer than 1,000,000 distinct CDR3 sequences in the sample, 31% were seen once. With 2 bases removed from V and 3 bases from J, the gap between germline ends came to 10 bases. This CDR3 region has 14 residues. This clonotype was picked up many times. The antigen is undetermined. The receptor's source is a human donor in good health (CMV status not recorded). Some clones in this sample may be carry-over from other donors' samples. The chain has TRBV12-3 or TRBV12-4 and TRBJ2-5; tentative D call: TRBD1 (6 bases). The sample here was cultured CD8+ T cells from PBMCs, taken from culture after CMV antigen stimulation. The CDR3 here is CASSLNRDEETQYF. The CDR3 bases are TGTGCCAGCAGTTTAAACAGGGATGAAGAGACCCAGTACTTC.